This is a list of T cell receptor beta chains from one sample in a study of T cell responses to AZD1222 COVID-19 vaccine. Method: immunoSEQ multiplex PCR; TCRdb's copy keeps in-frame clones and lacks some. This table has around 120,000 clones, approximately 84% appearing once. The source material was peripheral blood, sampled on day 0 of AZD1222 vaccination. These receptors came from an adult in good health. The CDR3 runs from the conserved cysteine through the conserved F or W. The order of the fields is clone size, V gene, D gene, J gene, CDR3 DNA, CDR3 protein. D genes are given only for firm matches. Size values are once, few and many counts, or a class for expanded clones, and some rows have none.

>-|TRBV28|TRBD1|TRBJ2-7
TGTGCCAGCAGTTTAGGACAGGGGTTTTACGAGCAGTACTTC
CASSLGQGFYEQYF
>-|TRBV30|-|TRBJ1-5
TGTGCCTGGAGTGACAGTGGCAATCAGCCCCAGCATTTT
CAWSDSGNQPQHF
>once|TRBV7-3|-|TRBJ2-3
TGTGCCAGCAGCAGTAGGACAGGCACAGATACGCAGTATTTT
CASSSRTGTDTQYF
>-|TRBV30|-|TRBJ2-1
TGTGCCTGGAGTTTTCGAATCGGGGACTCCTACAATGAGCAGTTCTTC
CAWSFRIGDSYNEQFF
>-|TRBV19|TRBD1|TRBJ1-1
TGTGCCAGTAGTACCTCGGACAGGCGGACCGAGGGAGCTTTCTTT
CASSTSDRRTEGAFF
>-|TRBV14|-|TRBJ2-3
TGTGCCAGCAGCCAACTGGCTGGCTCTTGGACAGATACGCAGTATTTT
CASSQLAGSWTDTQYF
>few|TRBV2|-|TRBJ1-2
TGTGCCACCGGGGGCAGCCTGGCCCCAAGGGGCTACACCTTC
CATGGSLAPRGYTF
>-|TRBV5-1|-|TRBJ2-1
TGCGCCAGCAGCTTACGAGTGGGGAATGAGCAGTTCTTC
CASSLRVGNEQFF
>-|TRBV12-5|TRBD2|TRBJ2-1
TGTGCTAGTGGTTTGGTAGTGGGGGAGGGCAACTCCTACAATGAGCAGTTCTTC
CASGLVVGEGNSYNEQFF
>-|TRBV3-1/TRBV3-2|TRBD2|TRBJ2-3
TGTGCCAGCAGCCCAGCTACCGGGACTAGTACGAATTTT
CASSPATGTSTNF
>-|TRBV6-5|-|TRBJ2-2
TGTGCCAGCAGCTTTTCCGGGGAGATGGGGGAGCTGTTTTTT
CASSFSGEMGELFF
>-|TRBV30|TRBD1|TRBJ1-2
TGTGCCTGGAGTGTCGACAGGGGTTGGGGCTACACCTTC
CAWSVDRGWGYTF
>-|TRBV5-1|-|TRBJ2-5
TGCGCCAGCAGCTCTGAGGGCCGGGAGACCCAGTACTTC
CASSSEGRETQYF
>few|TRBV19|-|TRBJ1-5
TGTGCCAGTAATGATCAGCCCCAGCATTTT
CASNDQPQHF
>-|TRBV7-9|-|TRBJ1-5
TGTGCCAGCAGCCGCCTGGAACAAGGCCAGGGTCAGCCCCAGCATTTT
CASSRLEQGQGQPQHF
>-|TRBV3-1/TRBV3-2|TRBD1|TRBJ1-2
TGTGCCAGCAGCCTAACAGGGGGGGATGGCTACACCTTC
CASSLTGGDGYTF
>-|TRBV6-5|-|TRBJ2-2
TGTGCCAGCACCTATCAGGGGAACACCGGGGAGCTGTTTTTT
CASTYQGNTGELFF
>-|TRBV29-1|-|TRBJ1-1
TGCAGCGTTGATTCGGGACACATGAACACTGAAGCTTTCTTT
CSVDSGHMNTEAFF
>-|TRBV4-1|TRBD2|TRBJ2-2
TGCGCCAGCAGCCAAGCCCGGTGGGAGGGATTCACCGGGGAGCTGTTTTTT
CASSQARWEGFTGELFF
>-|TRBV9|-|TRBJ2-7
TGTGCCAGCAGCGTAGGTGTCGGGGAGGTCCACGAGCAGTACTTC
CASSVGVGEVHEQYF